This T cell receptor (beta chain) is from a study of cytomegalovirus exposure and HLA in healthy donors. This clone has just one count. Its antigen is unknown. Donors counted as nominally healthy when sampled, yet unrecorded immune exposures were likely. This PCR relied on a set of 60 Vbeta primers and 13 Jbeta primers. Profiled with immunoSEQ multiplex PCR; TCRdb holds only in-frame clones, not every one. The table has over 100,000 clones, 64% seen once. Findings and limits, study-wide: Excluded were some V segments that proved indistinguishable, including TRBV6-2 and TRBV6-3. The study reported that TCR beta sequences accurately predicted HLA-A and HLA-B alleles in most subjects. By HLA locus, TCR association rates varied in a later analysis, with DRB1 showing the most and HLA-C the fewest.

Trimming stripped 3 bases from V and 6 bases from J, with 13 bases between. This CDR3 has 14 residues. CDR1 is LNHDA and CDR2 is SQIVND in the germline V gene (reference sequence). This TCR derives from a woman aged 40 to 49 in good health and CMV-seronegative. The chain is built from TRBV19 and TRBJ2-3; D is perhaps TRBD1 (6 bases). Sequencing was done on a sample of PBMCs. CDR3 DNA sequence: TGTGCCAGTAGTATGGGGGCGGGCCCCGATACGCAGTATTTT. The encoded protein is CASSMGAGPDTQYF.